This TCR beta chain was recorded in a study of cytomegalovirus exposure and HLA in healthy donors. This clone was seen a handful of times. Its antigen is undetermined. General study findings and limits: An analysis done earlier found most TCR beta V segments productive about 87% or about 30% of the time.

In the PCR, 60 Vbeta and 13 Jbeta primers were used. The repertoire was sequenced with immunoSEQ multiplex PCR; TCRdb's copy has only in-frame clones and lacks some. The sample gives about 140,000 clones, roughly three quarters of which show up once; 1.1% is in the top ten. The CDR3 length is 14 residues. CDR1 SGHNT and CDR2 YYREEE come from the germline V gene (reference sequence). The V and J ends lost 5 bases and 0 bases respectively, with 12 bases between them. This TCR derives from a male donor in good health and CMV-seronegative. Sequenced input: PBMCs. The rearrangement links TRBV5-4 to TRBJ2-7; D uncertain. CDR3 nucleotide sequence: TGTGCCAGCAGTGGGCAGGCGAGCTCCTACGAGCAGTACTTC. Translated, it gives CASSGQASSYEQYF.